A selection of T cell receptor beta chains follows, all from one sample in a study of blood T cell repertoires in COVID-19. Sequencing used immunoSEQ multiplex PCR; TCRdb keeps in-frame clones, though not all of them. The sample holds about 320,000 clones, around 84% seen once. The sequencing sample was made of PBMCs or T cells enriched from blood (not recorded which). These receptors all come from a woman aged 25 to 39 who had been exposed to COVID-19. CDR3s include the opening cysteine and the closing phenylalanine or tryptophan. D genes are given only for firm matches. Clone size appears in some rows only: once, few, many, or a class for an expanded clone.

TRBD2,TRBV18,TRBJ2-3,-,CASAPLAGSGDTQYF,TGTGCCAGCGCCCCCCTAGCGGGTAGCGGAGATACGCAGTATTTT
TRBD2,TRBV7-9,TRBJ2-6,-,CASSDLGLVGGANVLTF,TGTGCCAGCAGCGACCTGGGACTAGTTGGTGGGGCCAACGTCCTGACTTTC
-,TRBV12-3/TRBV12-4,TRBJ1-5,-,CASRSQGNQPQHF,TGTGCCAGCAGAAGTCAGGGGAATCAGCCCCAGCATTTT
-,TRBV30,TRBJ2-7,-,CAWKARGSYEQYF,TGTGCCTGGAAGGCGCGCGGGTCCTACGAGCAGTACTTC
-,TRBV4-2,TRBJ1-2,-,CASSQDRRGPTNYGYTF,TGTGCCAGCAGCCAAGATAGAAGGGGCCCTACTAACTATGGCTACACCTTC
TRBD2,TRBV3-1/TRBV3-2,TRBJ2-1,-,CASSQVAGGNNEQFF,TGTGCCAGCAGCCAAGTCGCGGGAGGAAACAATGAGCAGTTCTTC
TRBD2,TRBV7-6,TRBJ2-3,once,CASGEERGRTDTQYF,TGTGCCAGCGGCGAAGAGCGGGGCCGCACAGATACGCAGTATTTT
-,TRBV3-1/TRBV3-2,TRBJ2-7,once,CASSQDTYEQYF,TGTGCCAGCAGCCAAGATACCTACGAGCAGTACTTC
TRBD1,TRBV5-3,TRBJ1-5,-,CARSLSTDRACNQPQHF,TGTGCCAGAAGCTTGTCCACGGACAGGGCATGCAATCAGCCCCAGCATTTT
-,TRBV7-8,TRBJ2-1,-,CASSFGLPSYNEQFF,TGTGCCAGCAGTTTCGGACTACCCTCCTACAATGAGCAGTTCTTC
TRBD1,TRBV28,TRBJ1-6,-,CASSLWGQDDNSPLHF,TGTGCCAGCAGTTTATGGGGACAGGATGATAATTCACCCCTCCACTTT
-,TRBV11-2,TRBJ2-1,-,CASSPRLSSYNEQFF,TGTGCCAGCAGCCCCCGACTAAGCTCCTACAATGAGCAGTTCTTC
TRBD1,TRBV6-5,TRBJ1-5,once,CASVRTGGNQPQHF,TGTGCCAGCGTCCGGACAGGCGGAAATCAGCCCCAGCATTTT
-,TRBV5-1,TRBJ2-2,-,CASEKDSYTGELFF,TGCGCCAGCGAAAAGGACAGCTACACCGGGGAGCTGTTTTTT
-,TRBV7-8,TRBJ1-5,-,CASSSSNPGLQGWQPQHF,TGTGCCAGCAGCTCCTCCAACCCCGGGCTACAGGGTTGGCAGCCCCAGCATTTT
-,TRBV12-3/TRBV12-4,TRBJ2-1,-,CASSGGSNEQFF,TGTGCCAGCAGTGGGGGCTCCAATGAGCAGTTCTTC
TRBD1,TRBV4-1,TRBJ1-2,-,CASSPGSIGGSNYGYTF,TGCGCCAGCAGCCCTGGGTCGATAGGGGGCAGCAACTATGGCTACACCTTC
-,TRBV7-2,TRBJ2-7,once,CASSPSVDGEQYF,TGTGCCAGCAGCCCTAGTGTAGATGGCGAGCAGTACTTC
TRBD2,TRBV9,TRBJ2-3,-,CASSVTPGGGGGTDTQYF,TGTGCCAGCAGCGTAACCCCGGGGGGGGGAGGGGGCACAGATACGCAGTATTTT
TRBD1,TRBV6-5,TRBJ1-5,few,CASSYSGTGGQPQHF,TGTGCCAGCAGTTACTCCGGGACAGGAGGACAGCCCCAGCATTTT
-,TRBV28,TRBJ1-2,-,CASSLRGGGYTF,TGTGCCAGCAGTTTGCGGGGCGGAGGCTACACCTTC
-,TRBV5-1,TRBJ1-4,once,CASSLSYEKLFF,TGCGCCAGCAGCTTGTCTTATGAAAAACTGTTTTTT
-,TRBV6-5,TRBJ1-3,once,CASREGRNTIYF,TGTGCCAGCCGGGAGGGGAGAAACACCATATATTTT
-,TRBV7-9,TRBJ1-2,-,CASSLGQASYGYTF,TGTGCCAGCAGCTTAGGGCAGGCAAGCTATGGCTACACCTTC
-,TRBV27,TRBJ1-3,-,CASSLFAGAGNTIYF,TGTGCCAGCAGTTTATTTGCAGGGGCCGGAAACACCATATATTTT
-,TRBV28,TRBJ1-2,-,CATGGSYGYTF,TGTGCCACCGGAGGCAGCTATGGCTACACCTTC
-,TRBV20-1,TRBJ1-6,-,CTAGENSPLHF,TGCACTGCTGGGGAGAATTCACCCCTCCACTTT
-,TRBV12-3/TRBV12-4,TRBJ2-3,-,CASSLLAADTQYF,TGTGCCAGCAGTTTACTTGCGGCAGATACGCAGTATTTT
TRBD1,TRBV9,TRBJ2-7,-,CASSVGDSLAYEQYF,TGTGCCAGCAGCGTAGGGGACAGCTTAGCCTACGAGCAGTACTTC
-,TRBV12-3/TRBV12-4,TRBJ2-7,-,CASTQDSYEQYF,TGTGCCAGCACCCAGGACAGCTACGAGCAGTACTTC